This T cell receptor (beta chain) was recovered during a study of blood T cell repertoires in COVID-19. Study details: Samples of COVID-19 (acute and convalescent) were obtained from the United States, Italy and Spain. In each case, the material was cDNA or gDNA derived from T cells, B-cell-depleted T cells, or PBMCs.

Trimming cost V 6 bases and J 9 bases, with 12 bases left between them. In germline, CDR1 is SNHLY, CDR2 FYNNEI. The CDR3 spans 12 residues. Libraries were prepared by immunoSEQ multiplex PCR; TCRdb keeps only in-frame clonotypes and omits some of them. Of about 79,000 clones in the sample, roughly 89% are singletons; the top ten hold approximately 4.2%. The sample taken for sequencing was peripheral blood. The rearrangement joins TRBV2 to TRBJ2-1; D ambiguous. The TCR comes from a man aged 50 to 60 with active COVID-19. This CDR3 reads CASSELRGEQFF. In nucleotides, the CDR3 is TGTGCCAGCAGCGAGCTAAGAGGTGAGCAGTTCTTC.